The 26 T cell receptor beta chains presented below share a single source sample, sequenced in a study of blood T cell repertoires in COVID-19. Assay used: immunoSEQ multiplex PCR; TCRdb lists only in-frame clones, some missing. The table shows 150,000 to 200,000 clones, with 86% occurring only once. The specimen was peripheral blood. These receptor sequences come from a woman aged 70-85 years with acute or convalescent COVID-19.

The CDR3 sequence is CASTASPLAGANLYNEQFF. The CDR3 nucleotides are TGTGCCAGTACTGCCTCCCCGCTAGCGGGGGCCAACCTTTACAATGAGCAGTTCTTC. The genes are TRBV19 and TRBJ2-1; 10 nucleotides match TRBD2. Germline assignment: CDR1 LNHDA and CDR2 SQIVND (reference sequence). There are 19 residues in the CDR3. J lost 4 bases, V lost 7 bases, and 19 bases had no gene match. Drawing the rest from reference TRBV19 and TRBJ2-1, the complete variable domain is DGGITQSPKYLFRKEGQNVTLSCEQNLNHDAMYWYRQDPGQGLRLIYYSQIVNDFQKGDIAEGYSVSREKKESFPLTVTSAQKNPTAFYLCASTASPLAGANLYNEQFFGPGTRLTVL.

There are a few counts of this clone. The V and J genes are TRBV5-4 and TRBJ2-7, with D tentatively TRBD2 (6 bases). This CDR3 spans 14 amino acids. V shed 0 bases and J shed 6 bases, with 13 bases lying between them. The germline V gene encodes CDR1 SGHNT and CDR2 YYREEE (reference sequence). CDR3 sequence reads: CASSLEGMGGEQYF. Here the CDR3 DNA reads TGTGCCAGCAGCTTGGAGGGAATGGGAGGCGAGCAGTACTTC.

V usage is TRBV9 and J usage is TRBJ2-3; TRBD2 matches at 10 bases. Germline loops: CDR1 SGDLS, CDR2 YYNGEE. V lost 1 base and J lost 5; bases outside the gene matches: 7. The CDR3 is 16 residues long. The CDR3 protein is CASSVNLAGVGDTQYF. The CDR3 DNA reads as TGTGCCAGCAGCGTAAACCTAGCGGGAGTTGGAGATACGCAGTATTTT.

As DNA, the CDR3 is TGTGCCAGCCTGACAGGGACTGACGAGGGCTACACCTTC. It specifies CASLTGTDEGYTF. The chain carries TRBV21-1 and TRBJ1-2; TRBD1 is the table's D call, not checked against the DNA. TRBV21-1 counts as a pseudogene. This CDR3 is built from 13 residues.

The chain couples TRBV2 to TRBJ2-2; TRBD1 agrees at 8 bases. Per germline, CDR1 SNHLY and CDR2 FYNNEI. This CDR3 has 12 residues. With 10 bases clipped from V and 4 bases from J, the junction kept 2 bases outside the gene matches. CDR3 loop: CATQGATGELFF. CDR3 DNA sequence: TGTGCCACGCAGGGGGCCACCGGGGAGCTGTTTTTT.

This rearrangement joins TRBV18 to TRBJ1-1, with D possibly matching TRBD1 (6 bases). This CDR3 has 14 residues. Germline lookup yields CDR1 KGHSH and CDR2 LQKENI. V was trimmed by 6 bases and J by 3 bases, leaving 14 bases between them. The DNA for the CDR3 is TGTGCCAGCTCCCCCCCCCAGGGGCACACTGAAGCTTTCTTT. This gives the protein CASSPPQGHTEAFF.

This sequence joins TRBV7-3 and TRBJ1-5; no clear D. V lost 5 bases, J lost 10 bases, and 15 bases lay in between. The CDR3 has 13 residues. The germline V gene has CDR1 SGHTA and CDR2 FQGTGA. The chain's CDR3 is CASSRSPGSPQHF. The CDR3 DNA reads as TGTGCCAGCAGCCGCAGCCCGGGATCCCCCCAGCATTTT.

The V gene is TRBV9, the J gene TRBJ1-3; D is ambiguous. Germline V CDR1 and CDR2: SGDLS, YYNGEE. This CDR3 has 14 amino acids. Trimming left V 0 bases short and J 2 bases short, with 6 bases between. CDR3 amino acids: CASSVVSAGNTIYF. As DNA, the CDR3 is TGTGCCAGCAGCGTAGTGTCCGCTGGAAACACCATATATTTT.

V is TRBV2 and J is TRBJ1-5; D gene unclear. The germline gives CDR1 SNHLY, CDR2 FYNNEI. Deletions cut 3 bases from V and 4 bases from J, with 16 bases between. This CDR3 contains 16 residues. The CDR3 is CASSELVTGVNQPQHF. In DNA form, the CDR3 reads TGTGCCAGCAGTGAGTTAGTAACCGGGGTAAATCAGCCCCAGCATTTT. Together with reference TRBV2 and TRBJ1-5, the CDR3 gives the full variable domain: EPEVTQTPSHQVTQMGQEVILRCVPISNHLYFYWYRQILGQKVEFLVSFYNNEISEKSEIFDDQFSVERPDGSNFTLKIRSTKLEDSAMYFCASSELVTGVNQPQHFGDGTRLSIL.

CDR3 DNA sequence: TGTGCCAGCAGCCAGCGCAGGACTAGCGGTATGAACAATGAGCAGTTCTTC. It specifies CASSQRRTSGMNNEQFF. The chain uses TRBV14 and TRBJ2-1, with TRBD2 matching over 10 bases. The CDR3 contains 17 residues. V was pared by 3 bases and J by 5 bases, with 10 bases of the junction left unmatched. Germline V gene lookup returns CDR1 SGHDN and CDR2 FVKESK.

V usage is TRBV19 and J usage is TRBJ1-6; D is undetermined. V was trimmed by 8 bases and J by 0 bases, leaving 17 bases between them. The CDR3 consists of 17 residues. Germline loops: CDR1 LNHDA, CDR2 SQIVND (reference sequence). CDR3 protein: CASLGPDESSYNSPLHF. In DNA, the CDR3 is TGTGCCAGTCTTGGGCCTGATGAGAGCTCCTATAATTCACCCCTCCACTTT.

V is TRBV18 and J is TRBJ2-1; TRBD1 matches 8 bases. The V gene's germline CDR1 is KGHSH and CDR2 LQKENI. This CDR3 region has 14 residues. V gave up 3 bases and J gave up 6 bases; unmatched junction bases: 4. The CDR3 here is CASSPTGVSNEQFF. The CDR3 bases are TGTGCCAGCTCACCGACAGGGGTTTCCAATGAGCAGTTCTTC. Based on the CDR3 plus reference TRBV18 and TRBJ2-1, the full variable domain is NAGVMQNPRHLVRRRGQEARLRCSPMKGHSHVYWYRQLPEEGLKFMVYLQKENIIDESGMPKERFSAEFPKEGPSILRIQQVVRGDSAAYFCASSPTGVSNEQFFGPGTRLTVL.

V gene TRBV7-9 combines with J gene TRBJ2-1; D uncertain. In germline, CDR1 is SEHNR, CDR2 FQNEAQ (reference sequence). Trimming took 1 base from V and 5 from J, leaving 12 bases between them. This CDR3 spans 15 amino acids. The CDR3, as DNA: TGTGCCAGCAGCTTAGACAGCCGCCCCCACAATGAGCAGTTCTTC. Residues: CASSLDSRPHNEQFF.

This clone was found once. The J gene is TRBJ2-5, the V gene TRBV11-3; perhaps TRBD2 as D (5 bases). This CDR3 is 16 amino acids long. Germline loops: CDR1 SGHNT, CDR2 YENEEA. The V gene lost 5 bases and the J gene lost 5 bases, with 21 bases spanning the gap. The CDR3 sequence is CASSLRRISAQETQYF. The CDR3 DNA reads as TGTGCCAGCAGCCTCCGTAGGATTAGCGCTCAGGAGACCCAGTACTTC.

V and J are TRBV25-1 and TRBJ2-7; the D is unclear. There are 13 residues in the CDR3. Germline V CDR1 and CDR2: MGHDK, SYGVNS. V dropped 7 bases and J dropped 4 bases, with 14 bases sitting between them. CDR3 sequence (DNA): TGTGCCAGCACCCTCGGCGGTGATTACGAGCAGTACTTC. Its translation: CASTLGGDYEQYF.

The chain joins TRBV5-4 to TRBJ1-2; the D gene is possibly TRBD1 (6 bases). Germline V gene lookup returns CDR1 SGHNT and CDR2 YYREEE (reference sequence). The ends were cut back, 1 base at V and 6 bases at J, with 10 bases in the middle. This CDR3 is built from 13 residues. The CDR3 region is CASSLLGANGYTF. The CDR3 DNA reads TGTGCCAGCAGCTTGTTGGGGGCAAATGGCTACACCTTC.

The chain uses TRBV14 and TRBJ2-7; 7 positions match TRBD1. CDR3 length equals 14 residues. The J segment lost 6 bases and the V segment lost 3 bases, leaving 8 bases of the junction unmatched. Germline CDR1 is SGHDN and CDR2 is FVKESK. The CDR3 coding sequence is TGTGCCAGCAGCCATCACCTCACAGGGGCCGAGCAGTACTTC. It translates to CASSHHLTGAEQYF.

This chain links TRBV6-5 with TRBJ1-3; no clear D. This CDR3 has 14 residues. The V gene's germline CDR1 is MNHEY and CDR2 SVGAGI. V lost 11 bases, J lost 0 bases, and 14 bases lay in between. The CDR3 is CAGRRSSSGNTIYF. The CDR3 DNA follows: TGTGCCGGGCGTAGGTCGAGCTCTGGAAACACCATATATTTT.

V and J are TRBV3-1 (or the pseudogene TRBV3-2) and TRBJ1-1; the D is unclear. The CDR3 sequence is 12 residues long. From germline, CDR1 is LGHDT and CDR2 YNNKEL (reference sequence). With 4 bases removed from V and 2 bases from J, the gap between germline ends came to 5 bases. The CDR3 DNA reads TGTGCCAGCAGCCCGACTAACACTGAAGCTTTCTTT. This gives the protein CASSPTNTEAFF.

The chain uses TRBV9 and TRBJ1-1; D not resolved. Germline V lookup: CDR1 SGDLS, CDR2 YYNGEE. The V gene lost 0 bases and the J gene lost 0 bases, with 9 bases spanning the gap. There are 15 residues in the CDR3. The CDR3 DNA sequence: TGTGCCAGCAGCGTAGAGGCAGGCTTGAACACTGAAGCTTTCTTT. Translated: CASSVEAGLNTEAFF. Drawing the rest from reference TRBV9 and TRBJ1-1, the complete variable domain is DSGVTQTPKHLITATGQRVTLRCSPRSGDLSVYWYQQSLDQGLQFLIQYYNGEERAKGNILERFSAQQFPDLHSELNLSSLELGDSALYFCASSVEAGLNTEAFFGQGTRLTVV.

This clone was seen a few times. The chain has TRBV18 and TRBJ1-2; 9 bases match TRBD1. The V segment lost 0 bases and the J segment 7 bases; nucleotides outside the gene matches: 3. Per germline, CDR1 KGHSH and CDR2 LQKENI. The length of the CDR3 is 14 residues. The CDR3 spells CASSPPGQGSGYTF. CDR3 DNA sequence: TGTGCCAGCTCACCACCGGGACAGGGCTCTGGCTACACCTTC.

This clone was recorded once. This chain joins TRBV5-1 and TRBJ1-6; 7 bases are a match to TRBD1. The CDR3 is 18 amino acids. The V and J ends lost 4 bases and 6 bases, in that order; junction bases with no gene match: 16. Per the germline V gene, CDR1 is SGHRS and CDR2 is YFSETQ. The CDR3 reads CASSTSPARDRANSPLHF. CDR3 DNA: TGCGCCAGCAGCACATCTCCCGCCCGGGACAGAGCTAATTCACCCCTCCACTTT.

This chain uses TRBV4-1 with TRBJ1-5; the D gene is possibly TRBD1 (5 bases). Germline V gives CDR1 MGHRA, CDR2 YSYEKL. The CDR3 length is 15 residues. The V end was cut by 1 base, the J end by 4 bases, with 11 bases between. CDR3 sequence: CASSQGQPGNQPQHF. In nucleotides, the CDR3 is TGCGCCAGCAGCCAAGGACAGCCAGGGAATCAGCCCCAGCATTTT.

This clone has a handful of counts. The J gene is TRBJ2-4, the V gene TRBV18; 7 bases are shared with TRBD1. V dropped 2 bases and J dropped 1; count of bases not matched to a gene: 5. The CDR3 has 16 amino acids. CDR1 and CDR2 (germline): KGHSH, LQKENI. Written as DNA, the CDR3 is TGTGCCAGCTCACCATATCCGGGACAGGCCAAAAACATTCAGTACTTC. Translating it yields CASSPYPGQAKNIQYF.

J is TRBJ1-2 and V is TRBV7-2, with D perhaps TRBD1 (6 bases). Germline V gene data show CDR1 as SGHTA and CDR2 as FQGNSA. The CDR3 length is 14 residues. V gave up 5 bases and J gave up 4 bases, with 14 bases separating them. CDR3: CASSAQGMSYGYTF. Written as DNA, the CDR3 is TGTGCCAGCAGCGCACAGGGAATGTCCTATGGCTACACCTTC.

The rearrangement joins TRBV12-3 or TRBV12-4 to TRBJ1-3, with D uncertain. The CDR3 totals 12 residues. V dropped 6 bases and J dropped 5 bases, with 8 bases sitting between them. The CDR3 DNA sequence: TGTGCCAGCAGACAGCAGAGAAACACCATATATTTT. Translating gives CASRQQRNTIYF.